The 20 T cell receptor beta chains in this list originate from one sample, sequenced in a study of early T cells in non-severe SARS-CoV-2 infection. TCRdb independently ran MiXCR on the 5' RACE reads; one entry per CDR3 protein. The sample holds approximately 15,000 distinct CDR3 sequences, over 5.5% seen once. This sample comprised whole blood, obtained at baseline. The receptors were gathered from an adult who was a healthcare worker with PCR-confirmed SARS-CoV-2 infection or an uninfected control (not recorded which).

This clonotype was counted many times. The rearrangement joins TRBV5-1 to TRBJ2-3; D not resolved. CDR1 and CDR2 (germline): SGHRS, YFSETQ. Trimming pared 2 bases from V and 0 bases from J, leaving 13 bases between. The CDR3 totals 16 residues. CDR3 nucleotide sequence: TGCGCCAGCAGCTTTCCTCCGACTTCTAGCACAGATACGCAGTATTTT. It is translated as CASSFPPTSSTDTQYF.

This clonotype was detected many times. The CDR3, as DNA: TGTGCCAGAAGCTGGTCTGGGGCCAACGTCCTGACTTTC. Translating gives CARSWSGANVLTF. The chain has TRBV5-3 and TRBJ2-6; no clear D gene. TRBV5-3 is filed as an ORF, its function uncertain. The V and J ends lost 3 bases and 1 base respectively, with 2 bases between them. This CDR3 spans 13 amino acids.

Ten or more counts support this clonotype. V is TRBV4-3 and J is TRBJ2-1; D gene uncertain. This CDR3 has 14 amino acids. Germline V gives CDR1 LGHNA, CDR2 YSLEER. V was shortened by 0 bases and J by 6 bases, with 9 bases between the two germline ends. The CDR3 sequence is CASSQEEWRNEQFF. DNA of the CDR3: TGCGCCAGCAGCCAAGAAGAGTGGCGCAATGAGCAGTTCTTC.

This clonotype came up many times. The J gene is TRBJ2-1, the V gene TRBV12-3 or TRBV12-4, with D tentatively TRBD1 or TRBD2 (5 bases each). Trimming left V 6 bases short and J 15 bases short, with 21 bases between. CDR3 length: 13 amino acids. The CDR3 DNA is TGTGCCAGCAGGGGGGACGGATTTGCGTCGCTGTTCTTC. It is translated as CASRGDGFASLFF.

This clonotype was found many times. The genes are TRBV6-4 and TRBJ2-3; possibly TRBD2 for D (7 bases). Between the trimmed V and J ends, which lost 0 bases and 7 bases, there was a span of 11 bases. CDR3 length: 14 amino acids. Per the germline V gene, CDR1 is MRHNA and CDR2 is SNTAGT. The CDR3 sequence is CASSDSGGLNTQYF. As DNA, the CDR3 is TGTGCCAGCAGTGACTCCGGGGGGCTGAATACGCAGTATTTT.

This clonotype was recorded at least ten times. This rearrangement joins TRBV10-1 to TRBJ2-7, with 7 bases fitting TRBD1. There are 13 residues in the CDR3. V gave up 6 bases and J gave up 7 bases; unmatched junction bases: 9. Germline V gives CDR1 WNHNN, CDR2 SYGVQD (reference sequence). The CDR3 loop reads CASSRDRLNEQYF. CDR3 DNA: TGCGCCAGCAGCCGGGACAGACTAAATGAGCAGTACTTC.

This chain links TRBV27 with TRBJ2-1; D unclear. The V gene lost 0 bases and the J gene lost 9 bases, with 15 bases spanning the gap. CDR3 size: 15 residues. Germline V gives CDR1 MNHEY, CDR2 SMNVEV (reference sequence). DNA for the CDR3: TGTGCCAGCAGTTTATCTACGGTAGGGCTTGGTGAGCAGTTCTTC. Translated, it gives CASSLSTVGLGEQFF.

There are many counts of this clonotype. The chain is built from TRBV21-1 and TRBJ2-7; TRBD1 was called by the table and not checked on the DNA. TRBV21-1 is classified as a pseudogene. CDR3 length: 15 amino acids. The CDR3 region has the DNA TGTGCCAGCAGCAAAGCCCGGGACAGGGGTTACGAGCAGTACTTC. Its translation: CASSKARDRGYEQYF.

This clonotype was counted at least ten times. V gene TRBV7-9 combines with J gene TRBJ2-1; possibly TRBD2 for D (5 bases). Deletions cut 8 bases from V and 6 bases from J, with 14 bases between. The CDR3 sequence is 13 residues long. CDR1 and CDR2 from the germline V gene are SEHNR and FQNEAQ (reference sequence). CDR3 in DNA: TGTGCCAGCGCCGAGGGCATTCCCAATGAGCAGTTCTTC. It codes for CASAEGIPNEQFF.

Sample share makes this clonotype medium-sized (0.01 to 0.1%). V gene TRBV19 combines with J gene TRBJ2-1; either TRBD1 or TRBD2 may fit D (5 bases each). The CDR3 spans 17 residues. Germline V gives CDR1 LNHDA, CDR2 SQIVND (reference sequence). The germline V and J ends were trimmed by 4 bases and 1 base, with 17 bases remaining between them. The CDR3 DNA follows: TGTGCCAGTAGTACAAGCTCCGGGACGGTATCCTACAATGAGCAGTTCTTC. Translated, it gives CASSTSSGTVSYNEQFF.

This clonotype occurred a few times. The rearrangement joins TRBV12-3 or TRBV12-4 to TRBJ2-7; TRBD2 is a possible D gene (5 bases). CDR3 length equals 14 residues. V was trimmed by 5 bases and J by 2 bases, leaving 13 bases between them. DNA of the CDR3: TGTGCCAGCAGTCGGGGAGCAGAGGCCTACGAGCAGTACTTC. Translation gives CASSRGAEAYEQYF.

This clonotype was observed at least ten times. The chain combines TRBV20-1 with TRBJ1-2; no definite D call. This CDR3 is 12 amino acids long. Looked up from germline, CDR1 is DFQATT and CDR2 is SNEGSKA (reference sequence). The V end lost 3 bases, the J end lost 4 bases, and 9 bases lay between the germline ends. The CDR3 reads CSASGEGYGYTF. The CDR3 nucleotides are TGCAGTGCTAGTGGGGAGGGCTATGGCTACACCTTC.

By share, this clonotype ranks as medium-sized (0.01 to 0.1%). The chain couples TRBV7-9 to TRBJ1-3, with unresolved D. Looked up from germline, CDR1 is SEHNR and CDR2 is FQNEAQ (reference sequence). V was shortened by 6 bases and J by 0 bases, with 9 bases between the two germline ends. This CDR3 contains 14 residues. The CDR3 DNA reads TGTGCCAGCAGACCGACGGTCTCTGGAAACACCATATATTTT. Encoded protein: CASRPTVSGNTIYF. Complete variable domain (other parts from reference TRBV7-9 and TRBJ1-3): DTGVSQNPRHKITKRGQNVTFRCDPISEHNRLYWYRQTLGQGPEFLTYFQNEAQLEKSRLLSDRFSAERPKGSFSTLEIQRTEQGDSAMYLCASRPTVSGNTIYFGEGSWLTVV.

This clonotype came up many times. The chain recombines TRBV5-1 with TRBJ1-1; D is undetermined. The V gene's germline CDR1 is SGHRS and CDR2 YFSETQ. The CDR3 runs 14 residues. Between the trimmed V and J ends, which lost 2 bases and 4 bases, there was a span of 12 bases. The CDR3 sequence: CASSFSGVGTEAFF. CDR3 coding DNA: TGCGCCAGCAGCTTTTCTGGGGTAGGCACTGAAGCTTTCTTT. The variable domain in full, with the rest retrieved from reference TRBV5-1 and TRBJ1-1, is KAGVTQTPRYLIKTRGQQVTLSCSPISGHRSVSWYQQTPGQGLQFLFEYFSETQRNKGNFPGRFSGRQFSNSRSEMNVSTLELGDSALYLCASSFSGVGTEAFFGQGTRLTVV.

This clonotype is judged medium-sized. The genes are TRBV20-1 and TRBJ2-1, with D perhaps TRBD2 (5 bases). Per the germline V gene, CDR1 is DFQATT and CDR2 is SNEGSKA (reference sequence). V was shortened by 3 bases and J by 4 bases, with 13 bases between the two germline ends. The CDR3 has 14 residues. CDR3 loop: CSASGGLYYNEQFF. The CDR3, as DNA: TGCAGTGCTAGCGGCGGACTGTATTACAATGAGCAGTTCTTC.

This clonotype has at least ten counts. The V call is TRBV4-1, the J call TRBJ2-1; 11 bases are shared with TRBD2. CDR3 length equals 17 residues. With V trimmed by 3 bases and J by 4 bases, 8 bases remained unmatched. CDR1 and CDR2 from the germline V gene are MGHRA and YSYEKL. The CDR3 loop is CASSQKTSGDIYNEQFF. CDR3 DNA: TGCGCCAGCAGCCAGAAGACTAGCGGGGACATTTACAATGAGCAGTTCTTC.

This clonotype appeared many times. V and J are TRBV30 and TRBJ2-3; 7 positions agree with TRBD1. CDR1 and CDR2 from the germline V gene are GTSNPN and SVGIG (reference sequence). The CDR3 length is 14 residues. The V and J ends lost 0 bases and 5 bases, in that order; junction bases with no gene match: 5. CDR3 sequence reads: CAWSVKGAGDTQYF. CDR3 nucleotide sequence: TGTGCCTGGAGTGTAAAGGGGGCGGGAGATACGCAGTATTTT.

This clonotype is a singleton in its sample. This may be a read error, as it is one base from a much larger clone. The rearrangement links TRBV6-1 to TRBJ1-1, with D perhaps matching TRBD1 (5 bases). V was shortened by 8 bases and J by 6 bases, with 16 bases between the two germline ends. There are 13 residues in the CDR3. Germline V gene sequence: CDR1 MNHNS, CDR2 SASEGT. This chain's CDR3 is CASGTTGDSEAFF. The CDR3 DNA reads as TGTGCCAGCGGGACGACGGGGGACTCTGAAGCTTTCTTT.

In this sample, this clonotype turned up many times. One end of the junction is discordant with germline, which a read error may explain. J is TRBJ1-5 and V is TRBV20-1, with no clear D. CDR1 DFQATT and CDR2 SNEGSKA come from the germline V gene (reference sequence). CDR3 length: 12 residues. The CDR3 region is CSAGQIGQAQHF. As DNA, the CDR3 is TGCAGTGCAGGGCAGATCGGTCAGGCCCAGCATTTT.

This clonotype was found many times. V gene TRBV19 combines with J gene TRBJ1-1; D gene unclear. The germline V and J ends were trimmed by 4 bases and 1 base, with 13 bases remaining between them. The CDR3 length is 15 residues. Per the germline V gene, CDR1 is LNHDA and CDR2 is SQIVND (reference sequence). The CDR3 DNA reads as TGTGCCAGTAGTAGCCCCGGACTCACGAACACTGAAGCTTTCTTT. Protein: CASSSPGLTNTEAFF.